This T cell receptor (beta chain) was captured by sequencing in a study of T cell clonality in common variable immunodeficiency. Repertoires were generated with immunoSEQ multiplex PCR, while TCRdb's copy carries only in-frame clones and drops some. The sample was found to contain 55,000 to 65,000 clones, and every one recurs. The germline V gene has CDR1 DFQATT and CDR2 SNEGSKA (reference sequence). Trimming removed 5 bases from V and 4 bases from J, with 21 bases in between. There are 15 residues in the CDR3. This clone was observed at least ten times. Its antigen is still unknown. The CDR3 is cut off 3 residues early in the read; its end comes from the germline J gene. Study results and limitations: Reportedly, TCR beta sequences from common variable immunodeficiency showed fewer deletions and N-nucleotide insertions. TCRbeta clonality was increased in CVID versus healthy controls.

The TCR comes from a person aged 18 to 69 in good health. The chain joins TRBV20-1 to TRBJ2-7; tentatively, D is TRBD1 (6 bases). The sample comprised peripheral blood mononuclear cells. CDR3 amino acids: CSAWVRDIPSYEQYF. The CDR3 bases that were read are TGCAGTGCTTGGGTCCGGGACATCCCCAGTTACGAG.